Listed below are T cell receptor beta chains from one sample, sequenced in a study of post-analysis software for immune sequencing data. MiXCR, run by TCRdb on the PCR reads, gives a single entry per CDR3 protein. This table has 700,000 to 800,000 distinct CDR3 sequences, 30% appearing once. Source material: blood. The receptors were gathered from a girl aged 10-17 years with multiple sclerosis. Each CDR3 is given with its conserved first and last residue. A D gene is named only where the DNA matches it firmly. Only some rows state a clone size, as once, few, many or a class for expanded clones.

size,D,V,length,J,CDR3,DNA
few,TRBD2,TRBV27,16,TRBJ2-7,CASSSLGAGGSYEQYF,TGTGCCAGCAGTTCCCTAGGAGCGGGAGGTTCCTACGAGCAGTACTTC
NA,NA,TRBV14,16,TRBJ2-4,CASSPVGGSFLYIQYF,TGTGCCAGCAGCCCCGTTGGGGGGAGTTTTTTATACATTCAGTACTTC
NA,NA,TRBV6-5,15,TRBJ2-1,CASSYGGGTYNEQFF,TGTGCCAGCAGTTACGGTGGAGGCACCTACAATGAGCAGTTCTTC
many,NA,TRBV7-2,15,TRBJ2-5,CASSLLSADQETQYF,TGTGCCAGCAGCTTACTCTCAGCGGATCAAGAGACCCAGTACTTC
few,NA,TRBV27,13,TRBJ2-1,CASSRYTEREQFF,TGTGCCAGCAGTAGATACACCGAACGTGAGCAGTTCTTC
NA,NA,TRBV4-2,15,TRBJ1-1,CASSLEHGGYTEAFF,TGTGCCAGCAGCCTCGAACATGGTGGGTACACTGAAGCTTTCTTT
many,TRBD1,TRBV4-3,14,TRBJ2-7,CASSHGGRGYEQYF,TGCGCCAGCAGCCATGGGGGCAGGGGGTACGAGCAGTACTTC
NA,TRBD2,TRBV15,15,TRBJ2-7,CATSRELGGIYEQYF,TGTGCCACCAGCAGAGAACTGGGGGGGATCTACGAGCAGTACTTC
NA,TRBD1,TRBV5-1,13,TRBJ2-7,CASSGTDRYEQYF,TGCGCCAGCAGCGGAACGGACAGGTACGAGCAGTACTTC
NA,TRBD2,TRBV7-9,17,TRBJ2-7,CASSLAGPGGVSYEQYF,TGTGCCAGCAGCTTAGCGGGCCCGGGGGGGGTCTCCTACGAGCAGTACTTC
NA,NA,TRBV6-2/TRBV6-3,13,TRBJ2-5,CASSPTGIGTQYF,TGTGCCAGCAGCCCAACAGGAATCGGGACCCAGTACTTC
NA,NA,TRBV12-3/TRBV12-4,12,TRBJ2-3,CASRSGSDAQYF,TGTGCCAGCAGATCCGGCTCAGATGCGCAGTATTTT
NA,NA,TRBV7-7,15,TRBJ2-1,CASSPGEAGLHEQFF,TGTGCTAGCAGCCCCGGGGAAGCAGGTCTCCATGAGCAGTTCTTC
few,TRBD1,TRBV19,15,TRBJ1-1,CASRRTGWFGTEAFF,TGTGCCAGTAGGCGGACAGGGTGGTTCGGCACTGAAGCTTTCTTT
few,NA,TRBV5-5,12,TRBJ2-5,CASSFERRTQYF,TGTGCCAGCAGCTTTGAGAGAAGGACCCAGTACTTC
NA,TRBD1,TRBV5-4,15,TRBJ1-5,CASSPDRGVGQPQHF,TGTGCCAGCAGCCCCGACAGGGGCGTCGGGCAGCCCCAGCATTTT
many,TRBD1,TRBV4-3,15,TRBJ2-7,CASSQDRGTGSEQYF,TGCGCCAGCAGCCAAGATAGAGGGACAGGGTCCGAGCAGTACTTC
NA,NA,TRBV11-2,14,TRBJ1-1,CAGSTRLTNTEAFF,TGTGCCGGCAGTACCAGACTGACGAACACTGAAGCTTTCTTT
many,NA,TRBV6-1,16,TRBJ2-3,CASSVGDPPGRYTQYF,TGTGCCAGCAGTGTGGGGGACCCGCCCGGCAGATATACGCAGTATTTT
NA,TRBD2,TRBV4-1,17,TRBJ2-4,CASSQGLAGGPGNEQYF,TGCGCCAGCAGCCAAGGACTAGCGGGAGGGCCCGGGAATGAGCAGTACTTC
few,NA,TRBV20-1,11,TRBJ2-7,CSASIVYEQYF,TGCAGTGCTAGTATTGTCTACGAGCAGTACTTC
few,NA,TRBV5-6,15,TRBJ2-7,CASSAGTPLLYEQYF,TGTGCCAGCAGCGCCGGGACACCCCTCCTCTACGAGCAGTACTTC
NA,TRBD1,TRBV6-1,16,TRBJ2-3,CASNQNRGRNTDTQYF,TGTGCCAGCAACCAAAACAGGGGGCGCAACACAGATACGCAGTATTTT
NA,NA,TRBV7-8,13,TRBJ2-7,CASRPLFSDEQYF,TGTGCCAGCAGACCCCTTTTCTCGGACGAGCAGTACTTC
few,NA,TRBV5-1,14,TRBJ2-5,CASSSATAQETQYF,TGCGCCAGCAGCTCCGCGACAGCCCAAGAGACCCAGTACTTC
few,TRBD2,TRBV20-1,15,TRBJ2-7,CSATSYGRPSYEQYF,TGCAGTGCCACCTCCTACGGGAGGCCCTCCTACGAGCAGTACTTC
few,NA,TRBV5-6,13,TRBJ2-1,CASSLGRETEQFF,TGTGCCAGCAGCTTGGGCAGGGAGACTGAGCAGTTCTTC
few,TRBD2,TRBV12-3/TRBV12-4,17,TRBJ2-7,CASSFVRRVRGREGQYF,TGTGCCAGCAGTTTCGTAAGGCGGGTCCGCGGCCGGGAGGGGCAGTACTTC
NA,NA,TRBV20-1,13,TRBJ2-1,CSARGVRADEQFF,TGCAGTGCTAGAGGCGTCAGGGCCGATGAGCAGTTCTTC
few,NA,TRBV6-6,16,TRBJ2-4,CASSYDPGSVKNIQYF,TGTGCCAGCAGTTACGACCCAGGTTCGGTCAAAAACATTCAGTACTTC
NA,TRBD2,TRBV12-3/TRBV12-4,16,TRBJ2-3,CASSPRVGGSIDTQYF,TGTGCCAGCAGTCCTCGCGTGGGCGGGAGTATAGATACGCAGTATTTT
NA,TRBD1,TRBV6-1,19,TRBJ2-2,CASSQPPGQGRISAVELFF,TGTGCCAGCAGCCAACCACCGGGACAGGGAAGGATCAGCGCGGTGGAGCTGTTTTTT
few,TRBD1,TRBV4-2,15,TRBJ1-5,CASSQGTGGTQPQHF,TGTGCCAGCAGCCAAGGGACAGGGGGGACTCAGCCCCAGCATTTT
NA,NA,TRBV2,14,TRBJ2-5,CASNTGPTRNEQYF,TGTGCCAGCAATACCGGGCCGACGAGAAATGAGCAGTACTTC
NA,NA,TRBV11-2,15,TRBJ1-4,CASSLYPQPNEKLFF,TGTGCCAGCAGCTTATACCCACAGCCTAATGAAAAACTGTTTTTT
few,NA,TRBV6-5,15,TRBJ1-5,CASKMLVGANQPQHF,TGTGCCAGCAAAATGCTGGTAGGGGCCAATCAGCCTCAGCATTTT
once,TRBD1,TRBV9,15,TRBJ1-5,CASSVGQGGDQPQHF,TGTGCCAGCAGCGTAGGACAGGGCGGCGATCAGCCCCAGCATTTT
NA,NA,TRBV12-3/TRBV12-4,14,TRBJ1-5,CASSFLQLNQPQHF,TGTGCCAGCAGTTTTTTACAGCTCAATCAGCCCCAGCATTTT
few,NA,TRBV4-2,17,TRBJ2-5,CASSPRGTGLDQETQYF,TGTGCCAGCAGCCCCCGGGGAACAGGTTTGGACCAAGAGACCCAGTACTTC
NA,TRBD1,TRBV20-1,13,TRBJ1-2,CSALDRGNYGYTF,TGCAGTGCTCTAGACAGGGGAAACTATGGCTACACCTTC
NA,NA,TRBV10-3,17,TRBJ1-1,CAISESRAREGNTEAFF,TGTGCCATCAGTGAGTCGCGGGCGAGAGAGGGGAACACTGAAGCTTTCTTT
NA,TRBD1,TRBV4-3,16,TRBJ1-5,CASSQETRGRNQPQHF,TGCGCCAGCAGCCAAGAAACCAGGGGGCGAAATCAGCCCCAGCATTTT
NA,NA,TRBV29-1,14,TRBJ2-3,CSVERGRWGDTQYF,TGCAGCGTTGAACGAGGACGGTGGGGGGATACGCAGTATTTT
few,NA,TRBV24-1,13,TRBJ2-3,CATSEGIADTQYF,TGTGCCACCAGTGAAGGGATCGCCGATACGCAGTATTTT
NA,NA,TRBV5-5,15,TRBJ2-1,CASSSPRVVYNEQFF,TGTGCCAGCAGCTCCCCCAGGGTAGTGTACAATGAGCAGTTCTTC
NA,NA,TRBV7-9,16,TRBJ2-6,CASSFAEISGANVLTF,TGTGCCAGCAGCTTTGCGGAAATCTCTGGGGCCAACGTCCTGACTTTC
NA,TRBD2,TRBV12-3/TRBV12-4,17,TRBJ2-3,CASGAHPIGTSLDTQYF,TGTGCCAGCGGAGCACATCCGATTGGGACTAGCTTGGATACGCAGTATTTT
few,NA,TRBV7-2,15,TRBJ2-3,CASSLGSGSTDTQYF,TGTGCCAGCAGCTTAGGTTCAGGGAGCACAGATACGCAGTATTTT
NA,NA,TRBV20-1,14,TRBJ2-7,CSTRRLAGSGEQYF,TGCAGTACTAGAAGACTGGCGGGAAGTGGAGAGCAGTACTTC
once,TRBD2,TRBV7-2,15,TRBJ2-3,CASRLSGGAGDTQYF,TGTGCCAGCAGATTGAGCGGGGGGGCGGGAGATACGCAGTATTTT
NA,TRBD2,TRBV20-1,15,TRBJ2-7,CSARRRTSASYEQYF,TGCAGTGCTAGAAGGCGAACTAGCGCGTCCTACGAGCAGTACTTC
NA,NA,TRBV9,15,TRBJ2-3,CASGVGGGVADTQYF,TGTGCCAGCGGCGTAGGTGGGGGTGTGGCAGATACGCAGTATTTT
NA,NA,TRBV20-1,13,TRBJ1-1,CSARDSDRPEAFF,TGCAGTGCTAGAGACTCAGACAGGCCTGAAGCTTTCTTT
NA,TRBD1,TRBV7-2,16,TRBJ1-2,CASSSPPGQGTNGYTF,TGTGCCAGCAGCTCCCCACCGGGACAGGGGACCAATGGCTACACCTTC
NA,NA,TRBV4-3,16,TRBJ1-4,CASSQDGRAGNEKLFF,TGCGCCAGCAGCCAAGATGGGAGGGCGGGTAATGAAAAACTGTTTTTT
few,TRBD1,TRBV7-9,16,TRBJ2-4,CASSSGQGRAKNIQYF,TGTGCCAGCAGCTCAGGACAGGGGAGAGCCAAAAACATTCAGTACTTC
NA,TRBD2,TRBV7-2,17,TRBJ2-7,CASSLVFGLAGSDEQYF,TGTGCCAGCAGCTTAGTGTTCGGACTAGCGGGTAGCGACGAGCAGTACTTC
NA,NA,TRBV10-3,16,TRBJ2-3,CAISETGPRSTDTQYF,TGTGCCATCAGTGAGACCGGCCCGAGAAGCACAGATACGCAGTATTTT
NA,NA,TRBV20-1,13,TRBJ1-5,CSAREAGHQPQHF,TGCAGTGCTAGAGAGGCAGGGCATCAGCCCCAGCATTTT